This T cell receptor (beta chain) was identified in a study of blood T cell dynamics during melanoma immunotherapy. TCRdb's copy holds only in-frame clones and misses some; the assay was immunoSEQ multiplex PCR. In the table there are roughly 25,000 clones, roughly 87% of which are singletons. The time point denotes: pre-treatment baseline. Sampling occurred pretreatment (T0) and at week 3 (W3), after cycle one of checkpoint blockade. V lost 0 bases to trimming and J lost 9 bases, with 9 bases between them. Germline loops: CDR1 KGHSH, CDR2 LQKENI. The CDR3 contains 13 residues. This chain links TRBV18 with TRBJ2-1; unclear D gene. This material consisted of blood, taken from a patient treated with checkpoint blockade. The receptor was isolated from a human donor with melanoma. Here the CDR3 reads CASSPPYISEQFF. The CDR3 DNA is TGTGCCAGCTCACCACCTTACATAAGTGAGCAGTTCTTC.